Listed here are 20 T cell receptor beta chains from one sample, sequenced in a study of T cells in Graves' hyperthyroidism and ophthalmopathy. Template material for amplifying TCR beta CDR3 regions consisted of RNA transcripts. The HTBI primer set served for first-round RT-PCR of the TCR CDR3. TCRdb re-derived calls from the multiplex PCR reads in MiXCR, one entry per CDR3 protein. This table holds under 350,000 distinct CDR3 sequences, about 13% found once. Sequencing was performed on blood. These receptors came from a woman between 40 and 55 years old with Graves' ophthalmopathy.

This clonotype was found many times. The V gene is TRBV7-2, the J gene TRBJ1-6; D call uncertain. CDR1 and CDR2 (germline): SGHTA, FQGNSA. Trimming left V 2 bases short and J 10 bases short, with 18 bases between. The CDR3 is made up of 16 amino acids. The CDR3 sequence is CASSLLSRWMISPLHF. DNA for the CDR3: TGTGCCAGCAGCTTATTAAGCAGGTGGATGATATCACCCCTCCACTTT.

This clonotype was observed a few times. The V gene is TRBV5-1, the J gene TRBJ1-1; D is uncertain. Germline CDR1 is SGHRS and CDR2 is YFSETQ. V was cut by 4 bases and J by 5 bases, with 24 bases left in between. The CDR3 consists of 17 residues. CDR3: CASSPRSTAEGWTEAFF. CDR3 nucleotides: TGCGCCAGCAGCCCCCGATCCACTGCGGAGGGTTGGACTGAAGCTTTCTTT.

This clonotype was counted ten times or more. V usage is TRBV24-1 and J usage is TRBJ2-1; D is possibly TRBD1 or TRBD2 (5 bases each). The germline V and J ends were trimmed by 6 bases and 3 bases, with 11 bases remaining between them. This CDR3 is 14 amino acids long. Germline assignment: CDR1 KGHDR and CDR2 SFDVKD. CDR3 nucleotide sequence: TGTGCCACCAGTACCCCGGGGCTCTACAATGAGCAGTTCTTC. Translating it yields CATSTPGLYNEQFF.

This clonotype came up a few times. Here the CDR3 DNA reads TGTGCCTGGAGTGCAGGGGGCCTACTCCCCGGGGAGCTGTTTTTT. This translates into CAWSAGGLLPGELFF. The rearrangement links TRBV30 to TRBJ2-2, with TRBD1 matching over 8 bases. The CDR3 has 15 residues. Germline CDR1 GTSNPN, CDR2 SVGIG (reference sequence). Germline trimming cut 1 base from V and 6 bases from J; bases unmatched to any gene: 7.

This clonotype showed up many times. The chain uses TRBV2 and TRBJ2-7, with D possibly TRBD2 on 5 matching bases. The CDR3 length is 15 residues. CDR1 is SNHLY, CDR2 FYNNEI, per germline. V lost 3 bases and J lost 2, with 14 bases in between. The CDR3 reads CASSEKLVSTYEQYF. The DNA for the CDR3 is TGTGCCAGCAGTGAGAAACTAGTCAGCACCTACGAGCAGTACTTC.

The chain uses TRBV5-1 and TRBJ2-1; TRBD2 matches 12 bases. Losses at the gene ends were 4 bases for V and 5 bases for J; bases not matched to a gene: 10. CDR1 and CDR2 (germline): SGHRS, YFSETQ. The CDR3 runs to 17 residues. In DNA form, the CDR3 reads TGCGCCAGCAGCGCGGCCGAGACTAGCGGGGGCAACAATGAGCAGTTCTTC. Encoded protein: CASSAAETSGGNNEQFF.

This clonotype was recorded at least ten times. This chain connects TRBV27 to TRBJ1-2; D not certain. Germline V CDR1 and CDR2: MNHEY, SMNVEV (reference sequence). Trimming left V 3 bases short and J 4 bases short, with 12 bases between. The CDR3 covers 14 residues. Here the CDR3 DNA reads TGTGCCAGCAGTTTGTCCGGGGAGTTCTATGGCTACACCTTC. It codes for CASSLSGEFYGYTF.

The table lists this clonotype with many counts. This chain uses TRBV7-2 with TRBJ2-5, with D perhaps matching TRBD2 (5 bases). This CDR3 spans 15 amino acids. V was trimmed by 3 bases and J by 4 bases, leaving 15 bases between them. Germline V gene sequence: CDR1 SGHTA, CDR2 FQGNSA. The CDR3 coding sequence is TGTGCCAGCAGCTTGGCTAGCATCCTGGGAGAGACCCAGTACTTC. Amino acids: CASSLASILGETQYF.

The chain joins TRBV3-1 to TRBJ2-6, with TRBD1 matching 8 bases. The CDR3 spans 15 residues. The germline V gene has CDR1 LGHDT and CDR2 YNNKEL (reference sequence). Trimming took 5 bases from V and 4 from J; bases not matched to a gene: 4. This CDR3 is CASSSTGAGANVLTF. The CDR3 nucleotides are TGTGCCAGCAGCTCGACAGGGGCCGGGGCCAACGTCCTGACTTTC.

The chain carries TRBV6-1 and TRBJ2-3; D gene uncertain. The V and J ends lost 5 bases and 2 bases respectively, with 14 bases between them. CDR1 MNHNS and CDR2 SASEGT come from the germline V gene. The length of the CDR3 is 15 residues. CDR3 loop: CASSLVTVPTDTQYF. CDR3 DNA sequence: TGTGCCAGCAGTTTAGTAACCGTCCCCACAGATACGCAGTATTTT.

This clonotype occurred a few times. The V and J genes are TRBV13 and TRBJ2-1, with a weak D call TRBD2 (6 bases). Trimming took 7 bases from V and 4 from J, leaving 14 bases between them. The CDR3 has 14 residues. Germline lookup yields CDR1 PRHDT and CDR2 FYEKMQ (reference sequence). The CDR3 sequence: CASTSASAYNEQFF. CDR3 coding DNA: TGTGCCAGCACCTCCGCTAGCGCGTACAATGAGCAGTTCTTC.

The chain employs TRBV4-1 and TRBJ1-5; TRBD1 matches 7 bases. Trimming cost V 4 bases and J 3 bases; bases outside gene matches: 6. The germline gives CDR1 MGHRA, CDR2 YSYEKL. The CDR3 sequence is 15 residues long. As DNA, the CDR3 is TGCGCCAGCAGCCCGAACAGGGGCGACAATCAGCCCCAGCATTTT. It yields the protein CASSPNRGDNQPQHF.

This clonotype was found many times. V and J are TRBV28 and TRBJ2-4; TRBD1 or TRBD2 may be the D gene (5 bases each). Germline V gene sequence: CDR1 MDHEN, CDR2 SYDVKM. CDR3 size: 17 residues. V lost 3 bases and J lost 2, with 17 bases in between. The DNA for the CDR3 is TGTGCCAGCAGTTTTGGGTCGGGGCCAGTGACCAAAAACATTCAGTACTTC. Translated: CASSFGSGPVTKNIQYF.

There are many counts of this clonotype. The rearrangement uses TRBV12-3 or TRBV12-4 and TRBJ2-3; D gene uncertain. The ends were cut back, 2 bases at V and 2 bases at J, with 11 bases in the middle. This CDR3 is built from 15 residues. CDR3 DNA: TGTGCCAGCAGTTTATCGGGTAGAAACACAGATACGCAGTATTTT. As protein: CASSLSGRNTDTQYF.

V is TRBV3-1 and J is TRBJ2-3, with TRBD2 as a possible D gene (5 bases). CDR1 LGHDT and CDR2 YNNKEL come from the germline V gene (reference sequence). The CDR3 covers 16 residues. Deletions cut 8 bases from V and 2 bases from J, with 20 bases between. CDR3 nucleotide sequence: TGTGCCAGCCAGCCGGTCGCTAGCTCCTCCACAGATACGCAGTATTTT. Translated, it gives CASQPVASSSTDTQYF.

This clonotype occurred many times. The J gene is TRBJ2-1, the V gene TRBV10-2; 9 nucleotides agree with TRBD2. The CDR3 consists of 15 residues. Per the germline V gene, CDR1 is WSHSY and CDR2 is SAAADI. V gave up 3 bases and J gave up 9 bases; unmatched junction bases: 9. The CDR3 reads CASSDFAGGPGEQFF. For the CDR3, the DNA is TGCGCCAGCAGTGATTTTGCGGGAGGGCCCGGTGAGCAGTTCTTC.

This clonotype was counted at least ten times. The chain employs TRBV20-1 and TRBJ1-5; D is unresolved. V dropped 7 bases and J dropped 3 bases, with 16 bases sitting between them. This CDR3 comprises 14 residues. Germline-derived CDR1 and CDR2 are DFQATT and SNEGSKA (reference sequence). CDR3 amino acids: CSGREGKVNQPQHF. CDR3 DNA sequence: TGCAGTGGTAGGGAGGGAAAGGTCAATCAGCCCCAGCATTTT.

This clonotype was recorded at least ten times. This chain connects TRBV7-9 to TRBJ2-2, with TRBD1 matching over 8 bases. Losses at the gene ends were 4 bases for V and 0 bases for J; bases not matched to a gene: 1. The CDR3 consists of 15 residues. Germline V lookup: CDR1 SEHNR, CDR2 FQNEAQ (reference sequence). The CDR3 reads CASSSGGANTGELFF. CDR3 coding DNA: TGTGCCAGCAGCTCAGGGGGCGCGAACACCGGGGAGCTGTTTTTT.

Concerning this clonotype: Germline is not matched at one junction end, which may reflect a read error. V usage is TRBV20-1 and J usage is TRBJ2-1, with D maybe TRBD2 (7 bases). Germline assignment: CDR1 DFQATT and CDR2 SNEGSKA (reference sequence). This CDR3 comprises 16 residues. As DNA, the CDR3 is TGCAGTGCTAGAGATTATGGGGGGGCGGCCTACGATGAGCAGTTCTTC. It encodes CSARDYGGAAYDEQFF.

The chain carries TRBV7-9 and TRBJ1-2; D gene ambiguous. The CDR3 length is 14 residues. Trimming removed 4 bases from V and 4 bases from J, with 13 bases in between. CDR1 is SEHNR, CDR2 FQNEAQ, per germline (reference sequence). The CDR3 DNA sequence: TGTGCCAGCAGCTCCAGTGCAGCGTTCTATGGCTACACCTTC. It is translated as CASSSSAAFYGYTF.